This T cell receptor (beta chain) was identified in a study of shared clonotypes between healthy human individuals. Across the study: Used for every donor were three CD4 naive, three CD4 memory, two CD8 naive and one CD8 memory plate. Broader study findings: Enrolling few donors narrowed the genetic and exposure-history diversity that was represented. Generally, estimated richness proved larger in naive subsets than it did in memory subsets.

The CDR3 covers 13 residues. The ends were cut back, 1 base at V and 1 base at J, with 4 bases in the middle. Germline V gene lookup returns CDR1 SGHNT and CDR2 YENEEA. In the original workflow: Owing to the provision of junction-only sequences devoid of quality scores by immunoSEQ, filtering differed. Measured with immunoSEQ multiplex PCR; TCRdb has only the in-frame clones, and not every one. V and J calls plus clone size are reproduced from that table; the DNA served to infer D and trimming. The sample includes around 600,000 clones, approximately 95% seen only once; the top ten take approximately 0.11%. This clone was detected only once. Its antigen remains unidentified. Positively selected for CCR7, the CD45RO-negative cells used as naive CD8 cells excluded terminally differentiated effector memory CD45RA+ cells.

The source is a woman aged 25 to 45 in good health. The V and J genes are TRBV11-3 and TRBJ1-1; D unclear. Sequencing used naive CD8+ T cells sorted from blood. CDR3 nucleotides: TGTGCCAGCAGCTTAGCCGGGAACACTGAAGCTTTCTTT. It is translated as CASSLAGNTEAFF.